What follows are 32 T cell receptor beta chains derived from one specimen sequenced in a study of human T cells and chemical hapten exposure. TCRdb called the RACE reads again in MiXCR, with one record for every CDR3 protein. The sample lists a few hundred thousand distinct CDR3 sequences, approximately 5% occurring once. Time point of the sample: pre-sensitization, week 0. Treatment in this sample: therapeutic diphenylcyclopropenone sensitization with weekly scalp DPC. Sequencing was performed on whole blood, taken in connection with sensitization to the hapten diphenylcyclopropenone (DPC). The receptors originated from a woman between 18 and 30 years old with alopecia areata. Some clones in this sample may be carry-over from other donors' samples.

There are a few counts of this clonotype. The chain has TRBV5-6 and TRBJ1-2; 8 bases fit TRBD1. The CDR3 is 16 residues long. The V segment lost 1 base and the J segment 6 bases; nucleotides outside the gene matches: 11. The germline V gene encodes CDR1 SGHDT and CDR2 YYEEEE. CDR3 DNA: TGTGCCAGCAGCTTGTTGGGACAGGTTGAGGGGGATGGCTACACCTTC. As protein: CASSLLGQVEGDGYTF.

This clonotype has ten or more counts. This chain links TRBV2 with TRBJ1-1; D uncertain. Trimming took 6 bases from V and 4 from J, leaving 9 bases between them. Per the germline V gene, CDR1 is SNHLY and CDR2 is FYNNEI. This CDR3 spans 12 amino acids. CDR3: CASSWVPTEAFF. CDR3 in DNA: TGTGCCAGCAGCTGGGTCCCCACTGAAGCTTTCTTT.

Ten or more counts support this clonotype. The chain employs TRBV6-5 and TRBJ1-2; D not certain. The CDR3 is made up of 11 amino acids. V was pared by 8 bases and J by 5 bases, with 9 bases between. The germline gives CDR1 MNHEY, CDR2 SVGAGI. The CDR3: CASGSTYGYTF. In DNA form, the CDR3 reads TGTGCCAGCGGCAGCACATATGGCTACACCTTC.

This chain joins TRBV4-2 and TRBJ1-2; D unresolved. V lost 2 bases, J lost 3 bases, and 13 bases lay in between. The CDR3 sequence is 15 residues long. The germline V gene encodes CDR1 LGHNA and CDR2 YNFKEQ. CDR3 residues: CASSQIDVVDYGYTF. CDR3 nucleotide sequence: TGTGCCAGCAGCCAAATAGACGTCGTTGACTATGGCTACACCTTC.

The genes are TRBV2 and TRBJ2-4, with unresolved D. The V gene's germline CDR1 is SNHLY and CDR2 FYNNEI. This CDR3 has 13 amino acids. Trimming stripped 4 bases from V and 3 bases from J, with 7 bases between. DNA of the CDR3: TGTGCCAGCAGTGGGGCAGGCAAAAACATTCAGTACTTC. Translated: CASSGAGKNIQYF. The entire variable domain, with the rest obtained from reference TRBV2 and TRBJ2-4, is as follows: EPEVTQTPSHQVTQMGQEVILRCVPISNHLYFYWYRQILGQKVEFLVSFYNNEISEKSEIFDDQFSVERPDGSNFTLKIRSTKLEDSAMYFCASSGAGKNIQYFGAGTRLSVL.

Only a few counts were recorded for this clonotype. V is TRBV28 and J is TRBJ2-7, with 14 bases aligning to TRBD2. The germline V gene has CDR1 MDHEN and CDR2 SYDVKM. With 4 bases clipped from V and 4 bases from J, the junction kept 6 bases outside the gene matches. The CDR3 is 16 residues long. CDR3 sequence reads: CASSSGLAGGGYEQYF. DNA of the CDR3: TGTGCCAGCAGTTCCGGACTAGCGGGGGGAGGGTACGAGCAGTACTTC.

This clonotype has more than one count but fewer than ten. The chain is built from TRBV4-2 and TRBJ2-2; possible D gene TRBD2, 6 bases. V was trimmed by 5 bases and J by 4 bases, leaving 14 bases between them. The CDR3 has 15 amino acids. Germline V gives CDR1 LGHNA, CDR2 YNFKEQ. The CDR3: CASSASGTPTGELFF. DNA of the CDR3: TGTGCCAGCAGCGCATCCGGGACTCCCACCGGGGAGCTGTTTTTT.

This clonotype has a count of ten or more. V and J are TRBV12-3 or TRBV12-4 and TRBJ2-3, with TRBD2 identical over 12 bases. Trimming at V came to 7 bases and at J to 2 bases, leaving 7 bases not matched to a gene. This CDR3 contains 16 residues. CDR3 loop: CASTALAGGLTDTQYF. In DNA, the CDR3 is TGTGCCAGCACCGCACTAGCGGGGGGCCTCACAGATACGCAGTATTTT.

This clonotype was picked up many times. This rearrangement joins TRBV12-3 or TRBV12-4 to TRBJ1-5; D gene unclear. Trimming cost V 3 bases and J 0 bases, with 6 bases left between them. The CDR3 is 14 residues long. CDR3 bases: TGTGCCAGCAGTTTCGGCAGTAGCAATCAGCCCCAGCATTTT. Translated, it gives CASSFGSSNQPQHF.

This clonotype has just a few counts. CDR3 sequence (DNA): TGTGCCAGCAGCTTACAGGACAGCGCTTACCTTTACTTC. Translated: CASSLQDSAYLYF. The J gene is TRBJ2-4, the V gene TRBV5-6, with D perhaps matching TRBD1 (6 bases). CDR3 length equals 13 residues. Between the trimmed V and J ends, which lost 2 bases and 16 bases, there was a span of 19 bases. Germline V gene lookup returns CDR1 SGHDT and CDR2 YYEEEE.

This clonotype was observed at least ten times. The genes are TRBV7-2 and TRBJ2-5, with 10 bases lining up with TRBD1. CDR3 length: 15 amino acids. Germline lookup yields CDR1 SGHTA and CDR2 FQGNSA. Trimming cost V 5 bases and J 4 bases; bases outside gene matches: 7. As DNA, the CDR3 is TGTGCCAGCAGCCGCGACAGGGGGCGCCGAGAGACCCAGTACTTC. Translating it yields CASSRDRGRRETQYF.

This clonotype was seen repeatedly, ten times or more. The V gene is TRBV12-3 or TRBV12-4, the J gene TRBJ2-5; D unresolved. V gave up 6 bases and J gave up 0 bases, with 14 bases separating them. This CDR3 is 15 amino acids long. CDR3 DNA: TGTGCCAGCAGGCTGGGCCTTGGTAACCAAGAGACCCAGTACTTC. This translates into CASRLGLGNQETQYF.

Only a few counts were recorded for this clonotype. V usage is TRBV2 and J usage is TRBJ1-5, with D perhaps TRBD1 (5 bases). V lost 8 bases and J 5 bases, leaving 7 bases between the germline ends. The CDR3 totals 11 residues. CDR1 SNHLY and CDR2 FYNNEI come from the germline V gene. DNA for the CDR3: TGTGCCAGCGCGGGGGATCAGCCCCAGCATTTT. Its protein is CASAGDQPQHF.

This clonotype came up a few times. CDR3: CASSVTTPEGGLQTRTTDTQYF. In nucleotides, the CDR3 is TGTGCCAGCAGCGTAACCACACCGGAGGGGGGACTCCAAACGCGGACCACAGATACGCAGTATTTT. The V gene is TRBV9, the J gene TRBJ2-3; possibly TRBD1 or TRBD2 for D (6 bases each). Germline loops: CDR1 SGDLS, CDR2 YYNGEE. With 1 base removed from V and 2 bases from J, the gap between germline ends came to 32 bases. This CDR3 comprises 22 residues.

The chain couples TRBV4-2 to TRBJ1-2, with D possibly matching TRBD1 (6 bases). Trimming left V 0 bases short and J 4 bases short, with 15 bases between. Germline-derived CDR1 and CDR2 are LGHNA and YNFKEQ. The CDR3 is 16 amino acids. The CDR3 bases are TGTGCCAGCAGCCAAGAGACGGGGGCGCATGGCTATGGCTACACCTTC. Translation gives CASSQETGAHGYGYTF.

A few counts support this clonotype. The chain couples TRBV7-9 to TRBJ2-7; D gene unclear. The CDR3 length is 15 residues. Looked up from germline, CDR1 is SEHNR and CDR2 is FQNEAQ (reference sequence). The ends were cut back, 1 base at V and 2 bases at J, with 12 bases in the middle. The CDR3, as DNA: TGTGCCAGCAGCTTAGGAGACGCAGACACCTACGAGCAGTACTTC. Translated, it gives CASSLGDADTYEQYF.

J is TRBJ2-2 and V is TRBV2, with D possibly TRBD2 on 5 matching bases. Trimming removed 6 bases at V and 6 bases at J, with 14 bases between. The CDR3 consists of 14 residues. Germline-derived CDR1 and CDR2 are SNHLY and FYNNEI. CDR3 bases: TGTGCCAGCAGATCCAGACCGCGGGCCGGGGAGCTGTTTTTT. Encoded protein: CASRSRPRAGELFF.

This clonotype came up many times. This chain links TRBV27 with TRBJ2-1; TRBD2 matches at 8 bases. CDR3 length: 15 amino acids. CDR1 is MNHEY and CDR2 is SMNVEV in the germline V gene (reference sequence). V was clipped by 2 bases and J by 7 bases; unmatched bases: 7. The CDR3 region has the DNA TGTGCCAGCAGTTTAAGTAGCGGGGCTTCTAATGAGCAGTTCTTC. The encoded protein is CASSLSSGASNEQFF.

This clonotype was observed a handful of times. The rearrangement joins TRBV29-1 to TRBJ2-5; TRBD2 agrees at 11 bases. Per the germline V gene, CDR1 is SQVTM and CDR2 is ANQGSEA. The V gene end was trimmed by 8 bases and the J gene end by 2 bases; junction bases not matched to a gene: 10. CDR3 length equals 15 residues. The CDR3 DNA is TGCAGCTCAACTCTAGCGGGGGGTAAACAAGAGACCCAGTACTTC. Encoded protein: CSSTLAGGKQETQYF.

The chain employs TRBV10-3 and TRBJ2-3; 13 bases line up with TRBD2. J gave up 5 bases and V 3 bases, and 5 bases lay outside the gene matches. Germline CDR1 is ENHRY and CDR2 is SYGVKD. CDR3 length equals 16 residues. The CDR3 nucleotides read TGTGCCATCAGTGAAGGACTAGCGGGGGAAGTAGATACGCAGTATTTT. Translating it yields CAISEGLAGEVDTQYF.

This clonotype was observed a handful of times. This rearrangement joins TRBV10-3 to TRBJ1-5; D is unclear. CDR3 length equals 13 residues. Trimming stripped 7 bases from V and 4 bases from J, with 11 bases between. Germline lookup yields CDR1 ENHRY and CDR2 SYGVKD. CDR3 sequence (DNA): TGTGCCATCAAGGGAGGATCAAATCAGCCCCAGCATTTT. It encodes CAIKGGSNQPQHF.

This chain joins TRBV5-4 and TRBJ2-2; no definite D call. Trimming shortened V by 4 bases and J by 0 bases, and 13 bases separated the two germline ends. Germline V gene sequence: CDR1 SGHNT, CDR2 YYREEE (reference sequence). This CDR3 region has 16 residues. Here the CDR3 reads CASSLTGSSNTGELFF. CDR3 DNA: TGTGCCAGCAGCCTGACTGGGTCTTCGAACACCGGGGAGCTGTTTTTT. Using reference TRBV5-4 and TRBJ2-2 for the parts outside the CDR3, the full variable domain is ETGVTQSPTHLIKTRGQQVTLRCSSQSGHNTVSWYQQALGQGPQFIFQYYREEENGRGNFPPRFSGLQFPNYSSELNVNALELDDSALYLCASSLTGSSNTGELFFGEGSRLTVL.

The rearrangement links TRBV6-1 to TRBJ1-1; D is perhaps TRBD1 (6 bases). CDR1 and CDR2 from the germline V gene are MNHNS and SASEGT. V was trimmed by 6 bases and J by 2 bases, leaving 13 bases between them. This CDR3 has 14 amino acids. The chain's CDR3 is CASSFTGTNTEAFF. CDR3 in DNA: TGTGCCAGCAGCTTTACAGGGACCAACACTGAAGCTTTCTTT.

This clonotype was recorded many times. The V call is TRBV4-3, the J call TRBJ2-7; 9 bases fit TRBD2. Losses at the gene ends were 1 base for V and 4 bases for J; bases not matched to a gene: 5. Germline CDR1 and CDR2: LGHNA and YSLEER. The CDR3 runs to 15 residues. The DNA for the CDR3 is TGCGCCAGCAGCCAAGGACTAGCGGAAGCTTACGAGCAGTACTTC. Amino acid sequence: CASSQGLAEAYEQYF.

The chain uses TRBV12-3 or TRBV12-4 and TRBJ2-2; D might be TRBD1 (6 bases). V lost 5 bases to trimming and J lost 5 bases, with 21 bases between them. The CDR3 totals 17 residues. In DNA, the CDR3 is TGTGCCAGCAGTCCGTCCTTCAGGGGACGAGGGACCGGGGAGCTGTTTTTT. As protein: CASSPSFRGRGTGELFF.

Ten or more counts support this clonotype. The V gene is TRBV2, the J gene TRBJ1-1; 7 bases fit TRBD1. The CDR3 covers 15 residues. With V trimmed by 7 bases and J by 1 base, 9 bases remained unmatched. In germline, CDR1 is SNHLY, CDR2 FYNNEI. The CDR3 spells CASNYDRASNTEAFF. As DNA, the CDR3 is TGTGCCAGCAACTACGACAGGGCTTCGAACACTGAAGCTTTCTTT.

This sequence joins TRBV18 and TRBJ2-2; D gene unclear. Trimming pared 5 bases from V and 1 base from J, leaving 8 bases between. Germline assignment: CDR1 KGHSH and CDR2 LQKENI. The CDR3 has 14 amino acids. For the CDR3, the DNA is TGTGCCAGCTCAACAGCCATGAACACCGGGGAGCTGTTTTTT. Translating it yields CASSTAMNTGELFF.

This clonotype was observed many times. The chain uses TRBV9 and TRBJ1-3; D may be TRBD1 (5 bases). The CDR3 spans 15 residues. The germline V gene encodes CDR1 SGDLS and CDR2 YYNGEE. Trimming pared 0 bases from V and 0 bases from J, leaving 7 bases between. In nucleotides, the CDR3 is TGTGCCAGCAGCGTAGGTGGGACCTCTGGAAACACCATATATTTT. Protein: CASSVGGTSGNTIYF.

The DNA for the CDR3 is TGTGCCAGCAAGGAGGGTAGAAGAGATACGCAGTATTTT. This translates into CASKEGRRDTQYF. V and J are TRBV28 and TRBJ2-3; maybe TRBD2 (6 bases). CDR3 length: 13 amino acids. Germline V gives CDR1 MDHEN, CDR2 SYDVKM. With 7 bases removed from V and 5 bases from J, the gap between germline ends came to 13 bases.

This clonotype came up many times. The rearrangement uses TRBV13 and TRBJ2-1; 9 positions agree with TRBD1. Germline CDR1 and CDR2: PRHDT and FYEKMQ (reference sequence). Trimming cost V 0 bases and J 7 bases; bases outside gene matches: 13. There are 18 residues in the CDR3. CDR3 DNA: TGTGCCAGCAGCTTAGGCCGTCTCGGGACAGGGCGCGGGAATGAGCAGTTCTTC. As protein: CASSLGRLGTGRGNEQFF.

The chain links TRBV10-3 to TRBJ2-5; TRBD2 matches 8 bases. Trimming cost V 3 bases and J 5 bases; bases outside gene matches: 8. Germline V lookup: CDR1 ENHRY, CDR2 SYGVKD. The CDR3 runs 15 residues. The CDR3 DNA is TGTGCCATCAGTGATACGGGGGGGCGAGGTGAGACCCAGTACTTC. Its protein is CAISDTGGRGETQYF.

This clonotype appeared many times. The chain has TRBV3-1 and TRBJ2-2; D unresolved. This CDR3 has 12 amino acids. Germline loops: CDR1 LGHDT, CDR2 YNNKEL (reference sequence). V was clipped by 2 bases and J by 9 bases, with 7 bases between them. CDR3: CASSQLSRELFF. CDR3 DNA sequence: TGTGCCAGCAGCCAATTGAGCCGGGAGCTGTTTTTT. The full variable domain, rest sourced from reference TRBV3-1 and TRBJ2-2, is DTAVSQTPKYLVTQMGNDKSIKCEQNLGHDTMYWYKQDSKKFLKIMFSYNNKELIINETVPNRFSPKSPDKAHLNLHINSLELGDSAVYFCASSQLSRELFFGEGSRLTVL.